These 15 T cell receptor beta chains were sequenced from one sample in a study of blood T cells in healthy people across ages. PCR was performed a second time for about 7 to 11 cycles using a sample-barcoded 5' primer and a J-beta primer mix. TCRdb analysed the 5' RACE reads with MiXCR anew, one entry per CDR3 protein. Of 800,000 or so distinct CDR3 sequences in the sample, roughly 46% were seen once. The sequenced sample was blood. These receptors all come from a man older than 75 in good health.

V and J are TRBV4-2 and TRBJ2-3, with D possibly matching TRBD2 (5 bases). Trimming took 2 bases from V and 2 from J, leaving 11 bases between them. From germline, CDR1 is LGHNA and CDR2 YNFKEQ. This CDR3 spans 15 amino acids. This chain's CDR3 is CASSQYREITDTQYF. In DNA form, the CDR3 reads TGTGCCAGCAGCCAATATAGGGAGATCACAGATACGCAGTATTTT.

For the CDR3, the DNA is TGTGCCAGCAATGGGCAGCTAAACAACAATCAGCCCCAGCATTTT. This encodes CASNGQLNNNQPQHF. The gene calls are TRBV6-1 and TRBJ1-5; D not resolved. Germline V gene data show CDR1 as MNHNS and CDR2 as SASEGT. V was pared by 7 bases and J by 3 bases, with 16 bases between. The CDR3 is made up of 15 amino acids.

This clonotype was observed a handful of times. The chain uses TRBV7-2 and TRBJ2-5; D gene unclear. Trimming cost V 2 bases and J 0 bases, with 4 bases left between them. The CDR3 has 13 residues. Germline V gene lookup returns CDR1 SGHTA and CDR2 FQGNSA. The CDR3 is CASSLPYQETQYF. The CDR3 DNA is TGTGCCAGCAGCTTACCTTACCAAGAGACCCAGTACTTC.

In the case of this clonotype: A read error may be the cause here, since a much bigger clone is one base away. V is TRBV10-3 and J is TRBJ2-5, with 10 bases that match TRBD1. The trim removed 9 bases at V and 11 bases at J, leaving 12 bases unmatched. The CDR3 runs 13 residues. Germline loops: CDR1 ENHRY, CDR2 SYGVKD. Here the CDR3 DNA reads TGTGCCATAGCCGGGACAGGGGTTAATGAGCAGTACTTC. It encodes CAIAGTGVNEQYF.

Only one count was recorded for this clonotype. V usage is TRBV15 and J usage is TRBJ2-1; D could derive from TRBD1 or TRBD2 (5 bases each). Germline CDR1 reads LNHNV; CDR2 reads YYDKDF (reference sequence). Trimming removed 3 bases at V and 6 bases at J, with 21 bases between. CDR3 length: 17 residues. This CDR3 reads CATSREKGRVVVNEQFF. The CDR3 region has the DNA TGTGCCACCAGCAGGGAAAAGGGACGTGTTGTGGTCAATGAGCAGTTCTTC.

The rearrangement joins TRBV20-1 to TRBJ2-1; 12 nucleotides match TRBD2. Germline loops: CDR1 DFQATT, CDR2 SNEGSKA (reference sequence). This CDR3 spans 14 amino acids. Losses at the gene ends were 6 bases for V and 3 bases for J; bases not matched to a gene: 3. CDR3 in amino acids: CSASTSGSYNEQFF. CDR3 DNA: TGCAGTGCCTCGACTAGCGGGAGCTACAATGAGCAGTTCTTC.

Many counts were recorded for this clonotype. The chain links TRBV20-1 to TRBJ2-3; 9 bases line up with TRBD1. The germline V gene encodes CDR1 DFQATT and CDR2 SNEGSKA (reference sequence). The CDR3 is 14 residues long. The junction had 2 bases not matched to a gene; V was cut back by 3 bases and J by 1 base. The CDR3 nucleotides read TGCAGTGCTAGGGGACAGGGTGGCACAGATACGCAGTATTTT. Protein: CSARGQGGTDTQYF.

J is TRBJ2-5 and V is TRBV12-3 or TRBV12-4, with 11 positions matching TRBD2. Gene TRBJ2-7 matches the end of the DNA better, so the J call may be wrong. The CDR3 loop spans 16 amino acids. The CDR3 DNA reads as TGTGCCAGCAGTTTTAAGCGACTAGCGGGAAACTACGAGCAGTACTTC. Translation: CASSFKRLAGNYEQYF.

Points on this clonotype: This may be a read error: a much more frequent sequence differs by one nucleotide. The chain links TRBV5-1 to TRBJ2-5; 7 bases are a match to TRBD1. The better agreement between TRBJ2-7 and the DNA end casts doubt on the J call. The CDR3 consists of 13 residues. The germline V gene has CDR1 SGHRS and CDR2 YFSETQ. CDR3 region: CANSFVTGTEQYF. DNA of the CDR3: TGCGCCAACAGCTTCGTGACAGGGACCGAGCAGTACTTC.

The genes are TRBV12-3 or TRBV12-4 and TRBJ2-1; weak D call: TRBD2 (6 bases). The V end lost 1 base, the J end lost 8 bases, and 15 bases lay between the germline ends. The CDR3 runs 15 residues. The CDR3 bases are TGTGCCAGCAGTTTAGTGGGGGAGACGGGGGATGAGCAGTTCTTC. Its translation: CASSLVGETGDEQFF.

The CDR3: CASSQGGFREKLFF. CDR3 in DNA: TGCGCCAGCAGCCAAGGAGGGTTTCGTGAAAAACTGTTTTTT. V and J are TRBV4-3 and TRBJ1-4; D is ambiguous. The CDR3 loop spans 14 amino acids. Trimming took 1 base from V and 7 from J, leaving 10 bases between them. Looked up from germline, CDR1 is LGHNA and CDR2 is YSLEER.

The table lists this clonotype with a few counts. This chain joins TRBV5-1 and TRBJ2-7, with 7 nucleotides matching TRBD1. Looked up from germline, CDR1 is SGHRS and CDR2 is YFSETQ. V shed 4 bases, J shed 4 bases, and the junction held 11 bases outside the gene matches. The CDR3 covers 15 residues. The CDR3 sequence: CASSPGGGISYEQYF. For the CDR3, the DNA is TGCGCCAGCAGCCCAGGGGGTGGTATCTCTTACGAGCAGTACTTC.

This rearrangement joins TRBV7-9 to TRBJ2-1; no clear D. Between the trimmed V and J ends, which lost 2 bases and 0 bases, there was a span of 8 bases. The CDR3 covers 15 residues. Looked up from germline, CDR1 is SEHNR and CDR2 is FQNEAQ (reference sequence). The CDR3 region is CASSLRRSSYNEQFF. In DNA, the CDR3 is TGTGCCAGCAGCTTAAGACGGAGCTCCTACAATGAGCAGTTCTTC.

This clonotype was seen repeatedly, ten times or more. V gene TRBV7-2 combines with J gene TRBJ2-1; D may match TRBD1 or TRBD2 (5 bases each). Between the trimmed V and J ends, which lost 5 bases and 9 bases, there was a span of 14 bases. This CDR3 comprises 13 residues. The germline CDR1 and CDR2 sequences are SGHTA and FQGNSA. This chain's CDR3 is CASSLDWGGEQFF. In DNA form, the CDR3 reads TGTGCCAGCAGCCTGGACTGGGGCGGTGAGCAGTTCTTC. The entire variable domain, with the rest obtained from reference TRBV7-2 and TRBJ2-1, is as follows: GAGVSQSPSNKVTEKGKDVELRCDPISGHTALYWYRQSLGQGLEFLIYFQGNSAPDKSGLPSDRFSAERTGGSVSTLTIQRTQQEDSAVYLCASSLDWGGEQFFGPGTRLTVL.

This clonotype was counted between two and nine times. The rearrangement links TRBV20-1 to TRBJ2-1; TRBD1 matches 7 bases. This CDR3 has 14 amino acids. Germline assignment: CDR1 DFQATT and CDR2 SNEGSKA (reference sequence). Trimming cost V 6 bases and J 5 bases; bases outside gene matches: 10. The CDR3 protein is CSAPRGGQNNEQFF. The CDR3 DNA reads TGCAGTGCGCCCAGAGGGGGACAGAACAATGAGCAGTTCTTC.